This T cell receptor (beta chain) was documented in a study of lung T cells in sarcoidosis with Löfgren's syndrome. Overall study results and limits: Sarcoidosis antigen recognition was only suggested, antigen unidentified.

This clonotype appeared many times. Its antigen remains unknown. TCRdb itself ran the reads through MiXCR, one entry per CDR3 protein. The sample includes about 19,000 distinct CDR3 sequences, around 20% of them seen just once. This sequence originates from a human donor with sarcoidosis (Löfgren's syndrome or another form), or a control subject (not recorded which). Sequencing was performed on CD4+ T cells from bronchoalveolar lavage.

CDR3 amino acids: CASRPGQGGYGYTF. DNA of the CDR3: TGTGCCAGCAGGCCAGGACAGGGAGGCTATGGCTACACCTTC. The rearrangement links TRBV28 to TRBJ1-2, with 8 nucleotides matching TRBD1. The CDR3 is 14 amino acids. CDR1 and CDR2 from the germline V gene are MDHEN and SYDVKM. V shed 6 bases, J shed 4 bases, and the junction held 7 bases outside the gene matches.